The 26 T cell receptor beta chains in this list originate from one sample, sequenced in a study of regulatory T cells in long-lasting Graves disease (dated by TCRdb to the early 2020s). The time point label corresponds to: newly diagnosed GD, antithyroid drugs for less than 3 months. RNA was extracted from PBMCs in TRIzol for both TCR sequencing and RNA sequencing. Libraries were built with multiplex PCR. TCRdb shows the sequencer as Illumina HiSeq 4000. iRepertoire HTBI primers and Arm-PCR amplification of CDR3 regions were used to construct TCR beta libraries. The public reads were reanalyzed by TCRdb: fastp trimming at Q25, MiXCR alignment, in-frame beta chains only. Entries that share a CDR3 protein sequence are merged under the most common genes and DNA. In this sample the table shows 420,000 or so distinct CDR3 sequences, about 16% of which occur a single time. The ten biggest clones cover about 25% of the sample.

The data were also submitted as part of a second study, on T cells in Graves' hyperthyroidism and ophthalmopathy.

This specimen was peripheral blood mononuclear cells (PBMCs), taken at new diagnosis, from a patient treated with antithyroid drugs. All receptors come from a woman aged 18-29 years with Graves disease. Donor details come from another sample of the same person, matched by shared clones.

This clonotype has ten or more counts. This chain uses TRBV4-1 with TRBJ1-5; tentative D call: TRBD1 (6 bases). This CDR3 has 17 amino acids. V was trimmed by 1 base and J by 5 bases, leaving 18 bases between them. Per the germline V gene, CDR1 is MGHRA and CDR2 is YSYEKL. The CDR3 here is CASSQGRQAARDQPQHF. The CDR3 coding sequence is TGCGCCAGCAGCCAAGGCAGACAGGCGGCAAGGGATCAGCCCCAGCATTTT.

The gene calls are TRBV4-1 and TRBJ1-2; D might be TRBD1 (5 bases). The V end was cut by 0 bases, the J end by 4 bases, with 12 bases between. This CDR3 is 15 amino acids long. Germline CDR1 and CDR2: MGHRA and YSYEKL. The CDR3 region has the DNA TGCGCCAGCAGCCAAGAAATAAGACAGAGCTATGGCTACACCTTC. It specifies CASSQEIRQSYGYTF.

This clonotype occurred a few times. The V call is TRBV20-1, the J call TRBJ2-3, with 12 bases fitting TRBD2. This CDR3 comprises 17 residues. Germline V gives CDR1 DFQATT, CDR2 SNEGSKA (reference sequence). Losses at the gene ends were 5 bases for V and 5 bases for J; bases not matched to a gene: 14. The DNA for the CDR3 is TGCAGTGCTTCCCCCCCCTGGACTAGCGGGAATGTAGATACGCAGTATTTT. Residues: CSASPPWTSGNVDTQYF.

Regarding this clonotype: A far larger clone is a single base away, which makes a read error likely. The chain links TRBV6-1 to TRBJ2-5; 7 bases map to TRBD2. V lost 11 bases and J lost 11; bases outside the gene matches: 17. Germline assignment: CDR1 MNHNS and CDR2 SASEGT. CDR3 length: 13 amino acids. The CDR3 DNA reads as TGTGCCGGGGCAAGGACTAGTGCCAATGAGCAGTACTTC. It is translated as CAGARTSANEQYF.

This clonotype was picked up a small number of times. This chain joins TRBV29-1 and TRBJ1-1, with D perhaps matching TRBD1 (6 bases). Germline CDR1 reads SQVTM; CDR2 reads ANQGSEA. Trimming cost V 6 bases and J 5 bases, with 13 bases left between them. The CDR3 contains 12 residues. The chain's CDR3 is CSVGTGLTEAFF. For the CDR3, the DNA is TGCAGCGTCGGAACAGGGTTGACTGAAGCTTTCTTT.

This chain links TRBV12-3 or TRBV12-4 with TRBJ2-2; TRBD1 agrees at 7 bases. With V trimmed by 11 bases and J by 5 bases, 8 bases remained unmatched. The CDR3 has 13 residues. The CDR3 DNA is TGTGCCCGTGGGGACAGCTTAACCGGGGAGCTGTTTTTT. It is translated as CARGDSLTGELFF.

This clonotype was picked up a small number of times. Its ends do not fully match the called genes, so a read error is possible. The chain recombines TRBV3-1 with TRBJ1-4, with D tentatively TRBD1 (5 bases). This CDR3 region has 15 residues. Germline V gives CDR1 LGHDT, CDR2 YNNKEL (reference sequence). The CDR3 spells CAGSLDSARTGKLFF. DNA for the CDR3: TGTGCCGGCAGCCTAGACAGTGCGAGGACTGGAAAACTGTTTTTT.

The chain employs TRBV20-1 and TRBJ2-7; 9 bases agree with TRBD2. The CDR3 spans 13 residues. Germline values: CDR1 DFQATT, CDR2 SNEGSKA (reference sequence). With V trimmed by 3 bases and J by 4 bases, 4 bases remained unmatched. CDR3 DNA sequence: TGCAGTGCTAGTCAGGGACTAGCATACGAGCAGTACTTC. Translated, it gives CSASQGLAYEQYF.

This clonotype has at least ten counts. V usage is TRBV30 and J usage is TRBJ2-3; unclear D gene. V lost 5 bases, J lost 2 bases, and 14 bases lay in between. The CDR3 has 14 residues. Germline CDR1 and CDR2: GTSNPN and SVGIG (reference sequence). The CDR3 is CAWSKEAPTDTQYF. DNA for the CDR3: TGTGCCTGGTCCAAAGAAGCTCCCACAGATACGCAGTATTTT.

This clonotype occurred many times. The chain has TRBV28 and TRBJ1-3, with unresolved D. This CDR3 has 13 residues. CDR1 and CDR2 from the germline V gene are MDHEN and SYDVKM. V gave up 2 bases and J gave up 4 bases, with 6 bases separating them. CDR3 in amino acids: CASSLRRGNTIYF. The CDR3 coding sequence is TGTGCCAGCAGTTTAAGACGGGGAAACACCATATATTTT.

The chain carries TRBV10-2 and TRBJ2-2; D is perhaps TRBD2 (6 bases). This CDR3 is 15 amino acids long. The germline gives CDR1 WSHSY, CDR2 SAAADI. V dropped 3 bases and J dropped 0 bases, with 8 bases sitting between them. The CDR3: CASSDRTTNTGELFF. DNA of the CDR3: TGCGCCAGCAGTGACAGGACTACGAACACCGGGGAGCTGTTTTTT.

The sample holds many counts of this clonotype. The chain links TRBV7-3 to TRBJ2-3; D is unresolved. Germline V gene sequence: CDR1 SGHTA, CDR2 FQGTGA. Deletions cut 5 bases from V and 2 bases from J, with 17 bases between. This CDR3 is 16 amino acids long. The CDR3 DNA reads TGTGCCAGCAGCCCCCTGGAGATGGCACACACAGATACGCAGTATTTT. It encodes CASSPLEMAHTDTQYF.

This clonotype was observed at least ten times. The chain combines TRBV4-2 with TRBJ1-1, with 7 bases matching TRBD1. The germline gives CDR1 LGHNA, CDR2 YNFKEQ. The CDR3 is 14 amino acids. J gave up 6 bases and V 1 base, and 5 bases lay outside the gene matches. CDR3 nucleotides: TGTGCCAGCAGCCAAGGGACAGGATTGTCTGAAGCTTTCTTT. It is translated as CASSQGTGLSEAFF.

There are many counts of this clonotype. The V and J genes are TRBV12-3 or TRBV12-4 and TRBJ1-2, with TRBD1 matching 7 bases. Trimming removed 5 bases from V and 3 bases from J; junction bases left unmatched: 6. The CDR3 runs to 14 residues. The CDR3 DNA reads TGTGCCAGCAGTGGAAGGGGGCCGGACTATGGCTACACCTTC. Its protein is CASSGRGPDYGYTF.

This clonotype was detected ten times or more. One end of the junction varies from germline; a read error may be responsible. The chain couples TRBV28 to TRBJ2-1; possibly TRBD2 for D (5 bases). This CDR3 spans 14 amino acids. The germline CDR1 and CDR2 sequences are MDHEN and SYDVKM. The CDR3 DNA reads as TGTGCCAGCAGCCTGGACTGGTCCTTCAATGAGCAGTTCTTC. This gives the protein CASSLDWSFNEQFF.

This clonotype showed up many times. The chain links TRBV3-1 to TRBJ2-7, with 7 bases that match TRBD2. The CDR3 spans 15 residues. The trim removed 0 bases at V and 1 base at J, leaving 3 bases unmatched. Looked up from germline, CDR1 is LGHDT and CDR2 is YNNKEL (reference sequence). The CDR3: CASSQDLRESYEQYF. CDR3 sequence (DNA): TGTGCCAGCAGCCAAGATCTGCGGGAGTCCTACGAGCAGTACTTC.

This clonotype came up a few times. V and J are TRBV27 and TRBJ2-3; 13 nucleotides agree with TRBD2. Germline V gives CDR1 MNHEY, CDR2 SMNVEV (reference sequence). The CDR3 covers 15 residues. V was pared by 2 bases and J by 11 bases, with 7 bases of the junction left unmatched. The CDR3: CASSLVGLAGVGQYF. The DNA for the CDR3 is TGTGCCAGCAGTTTAGTCGGACTAGCGGGAGTGGGGCAGTATTTT.

This clonotype has at least ten counts. The chain joins TRBV28 to TRBJ2-1, with a possible D match to TRBD1 (5 bases). Germline V gives CDR1 MDHEN, CDR2 SYDVKM. V dropped 2 bases and J dropped 8 bases, with 10 bases sitting between them. CDR3 length: 13 amino acids. The CDR3 DNA reads TGTGCCAGCAGTTTAGCCAGGGTGGATGAGCAGTTCTTC. Translation: CASSLARVDEQFF.

The chain employs TRBV28 and TRBJ2-3, with 8 bases aligning to TRBD1. This CDR3 is 18 amino acids long. V was clipped by 5 bases and J by 0 bases; unmatched bases: 13. CDR1 and CDR2 (germline): MDHEN, SYDVKM. The CDR3 DNA follows: TGTGCCAGCAGTGGACCGGGACAGGCATCTTATAGCACAGATACGCAGTATTTT. Translation: CASSGPGQASYSTDTQYF.

The genes are TRBV5-6 and TRBJ2-1; the D gene could be TRBD1 or TRBD2 (5 bases each). The V end was cut by 0 bases, the J end by 5 bases, with 12 bases between. CDR3 length: 15 amino acids. Per germline, CDR1 SGHDT and CDR2 YYEEEE. Here the CDR3 reads CASSLVGETDNEQFF. The CDR3 nucleotides read TGTGCCAGCAGCTTGGTGGGGGAAACTGACAATGAGCAGTTCTTC.

The chain recombines TRBV19 with TRBJ2-2; D may be TRBD1 (5 bases). Germline V lookup: CDR1 LNHDA, CDR2 SQIVND (reference sequence). The V end lost 5 bases, the J end lost 4 bases, and 8 bases lay between the germline ends. The CDR3 contains 13 residues. The CDR3 loop reads CASSRTLTGELFF. CDR3 sequence (DNA): TGTGCCAGTAGTCGGACACTCACCGGGGAGCTGTTTTTT.

This clonotype was observed at least ten times. CDR3: CSARLAGVRGEYF. The CDR3 coding sequence is TGCAGTGCTAGACTAGCGGGAGTAAGGGGGGAGTACTTC. This sequence joins TRBV20-1 and TRBJ2-7; 10 nucleotides match TRBD2. V dropped 2 bases and J dropped 11; count of bases not matched to a gene: 9. The CDR3 runs to 13 residues. Germline V gives CDR1 DFQATT, CDR2 SNEGSKA (reference sequence).

This clonotype was seen a handful of times. The chain joins TRBV10-3 to TRBJ2-1; D is possibly TRBD1 (6 bases). Trimming pared 4 bases from V and 8 bases from J, leaving 6 bases between. Germline V gene lookup returns CDR1 ENHRY and CDR2 SYGVKD. CDR3 size: 11 residues. CDR3 amino acids: CAISGGHEQFF. The CDR3 DNA sequence: TGTGCCATCAGTGGGGGGCATGAGCAGTTCTTC.

Ten or more counts support this clonotype. This chain connects TRBV7-3 to TRBJ2-1; TRBD2 agrees at 8 bases. V trimming: 0 bases; J trimming: 6 bases; junction bases outside the gene matches: 4. CDR3 length: 15 amino acids. Germline-derived CDR1 and CDR2 are SGHTA and FQGTGA. For the CDR3, the DNA is TGTGCCAGCAGCTTAACCGGAAGCGGGAGCAATGAGCAGTTCTTC. Its protein is CASSLTGSGSNEQFF.

This clonotype was seen ten or more times. The chain is built from TRBV6-2 or TRBV6-3 and TRBJ2-7; D possibly corresponds to TRBD1 (5 bases). The CDR3 length is 14 residues. Germline V gives CDR1 MNHEY, CDR2 SVGEGT. The V end was cut by 5 bases, the J end by 0 bases, with 11 bases between. CDR3 loop: CASSERQSSYEQYF. For the CDR3, the DNA is TGTGCCAGCAGTGAACGACAGAGCTCCTACGAGCAGTACTTC.

This sequence joins TRBV6-2 or TRBV6-3 and TRBJ2-1; TRBD2 is a possible D gene (6 bases). V gave up 0 bases and J gave up 8 bases, with 11 bases separating them. This CDR3 region has 14 residues. CDR1 and CDR2 from the germline V gene are MNHEY and SVGEGT. The CDR3 nucleotides are TGTGCCAGCAGTTACTCGACTAGAGGCGATGAGCAGTTCTTC. Protein: CASSYSTRGDEQFF.